This TCR beta chain was found in a study of chemoradiotherapy in HPV16-positive cancers. Overall study context: Functional T-cell assays on two HPV16-positive patients' cells defined candidate HPV-specific clones and common TCR motifs.

Over chemoradiotherapy, repertoires were sampled more than once. In germline, CDR1 is LNHDA, CDR2 SQIVND (reference sequence). CDR3 size: 13 residues. Trimming pared 4 bases from V and 1 base from J, leaving 7 bases between. Only in-frame clones appear in the TCRdb table, and some are missing; sequencing was by immunoSEQ multiplex PCR. The sample lists thousands of clones; less than 80% were seen once. This clone was detected a few times. The sequences come from tumor tissue, collected from a patient who underwent chemoradiotherapy. This sequence originates from a human donor with HPV-associated anogenital cancer. The rearrangement joins TRBV19 to TRBJ1-1; tentative D call: TRBD1 (5 bases). The CDR3 loop reads CASSTGGNTEAFF. As DNA, the CDR3 is TGTGCCAGTAGTACCGGGGGGAACACTGAAGCTTTCTTT. The full variable domain, in which reference TRBV19 and TRBJ1-1 provide the parts outside the CDR3, is DGGITQSPKYLFRKEGQNVTLSCEQNLNHDAMYWYRQDPGQGLRLIYYSQIVNDFQKGDIAEGYSVSREKKESFPLTVTSAQKNPTAFYLCASSTGGNTEAFFGQGTRLTVV.